These 26 T cell receptor beta chains originate from one sample sequenced in a study of T cells in Graves' hyperthyroidism and ophthalmopathy. Amplified TCR beta CDR3 regions came from RNA transcripts. First-round RT-PCR with HTBI primers amplified the TCR CDR3 region. TCRdb independently ran MiXCR on the multiplex PCR reads; one entry per CDR3 protein. The sample has around 700,000 distinct CDR3 sequences; about 17% are singletons. Source material: blood. These TCRs come from a woman aged 50 to 65 with Graves' hyperthyroidism that later progressed to Graves' ophthalmopathy.

The chain is built from TRBV6-1 and TRBJ1-6; D is perhaps TRBD1 (5 bases). Germline CDR1 MNHNS, CDR2 SASEGT. The CDR3 length is 13 residues. Trimming cost V 6 bases and J 7 bases, with 10 bases left between them. The CDR3 here is CASRRGSNSPLHF. DNA of the CDR3: TGTGCCAGCAGAAGGGGCTCAAATTCACCCCTCCACTTT.

The sample holds many counts of this clonotype. This chain uses TRBV27 with TRBJ2-7; 8 bases match TRBD1. The V gene end was trimmed by 3 bases and the J gene end by 3 bases; junction bases not matched to a gene: 4. The CDR3 is made up of 14 amino acids. Germline V lookup: CDR1 MNHEY, CDR2 SMNVEV (reference sequence). The CDR3: CASSFYGQGYEQYF. The CDR3 region has the DNA TGTGCCAGCAGTTTCTACGGACAGGGCTACGAGCAGTACTTC.

The V call is TRBV7-6, the J call TRBJ2-7, with 7 bases that match TRBD2. The CDR3 sequence is 14 residues long. Germline lookup yields CDR1 SGHVS and CDR2 FNYEAQ. Losses at the gene ends were 2 bases for V and 7 bases for J; bases not matched to a gene: 8. CDR3 DNA: TGTGCCAGCAGCTTATTGGTTGGGAGGGGAGAGCAGTACTTC. Protein sequence: CASSLLVGRGEQYF.

A few counts support this clonotype. CDR3 in DNA: TGTGCCATCCAAGGACTTGGCGGGGCCAACGTCCTGACTTTC. It encodes CAIQGLGGANVLTF. The chain carries TRBV10-3 and TRBJ2-6, with D possibly matching TRBD2 (5 bases). The germline CDR1 and CDR2 sequences are ENHRY and SYGVKD. The CDR3 is 14 amino acids. Deletions cut 8 bases from V and 4 bases from J, with 12 bases between.

Comments on this clonotype: This sequence may be a read error, since a much larger clone differs from it by one base. V usage is TRBV12-3 or TRBV12-4 and J usage is TRBJ2-1, with 8 bases identical to TRBD1. V trimming: 7 bases; J trimming: 1 base; junction bases outside the gene matches: 6. This CDR3 is 15 amino acids long. Written as DNA, the CDR3 is TGTGCCAGCAATCCGGGACAGGATTCCTACAATGAGCAGTTCTTC. Its translation is CASNPGQDSYNEQFF.

This clonotype was counted a few times. The V gene is TRBV6-5, the J gene TRBJ2-5, with D uncertain. Germline V gene sequence: CDR1 MNHEY, CDR2 SVGAGI. The CDR3 is 15 residues long. The ends were cut back, 4 bases at V and 2 bases at J, with 14 bases in the middle. CDR3 DNA sequence: TGTGCCAGCAGTTTCCCCGCTGGCGGTCAAGAGACCCAGTACTTC. Translated: CASSFPAGGQETQYF.

The rearrangement uses TRBV14 and TRBJ2-7, with 7 bases aligning to TRBD1. Germline-derived CDR1 and CDR2 are SGHDN and FVKESK. This CDR3 has 14 amino acids. V lost 5 bases and J lost 3; bases outside the gene matches: 7. DNA of the CDR3: TGTGCCAGCAGCGTACTCCGGGACAGCTACGAGCAGTACTTC. Protein: CASSVLRDSYEQYF.

The J gene is TRBJ2-3, the V gene TRBV7-3, with unresolved D. This CDR3 region has 15 residues. The germline V gene encodes CDR1 SGHTA and CDR2 FQGTGA. The germline V and J ends were trimmed by 3 bases and 3 bases, with 13 bases remaining between them. CDR3: CASSLNPTDTDTQYF. In nucleotides, the CDR3 is TGTGCCAGCAGCTTGAACCCCACAGATACAGATACGCAGTATTTT.

The V and J genes are TRBV7-9 and TRBJ2-7; 7 bases align to TRBD1. Germline CDR1 reads SEHNR; CDR2 reads FQNEAQ (reference sequence). This CDR3 is built from 12 residues. V dropped 11 bases and J dropped 1; count of bases not matched to a gene: 5. The CDR3 nucleotides read TGTGCCGCTCAGGGGGATTCCTACGAGCAGTACTTC. It yields the protein CAAQGDSYEQYF.

The chain carries TRBV7-8 and TRBJ1-2; tentative D call: TRBD1 (5 bases). Trimming pared 3 bases from V and 14 bases from J, leaving 16 bases between. The CDR3 consists of 12 residues. The germline V gene encodes CDR1 SGHVS and CDR2 FQNEAQ. The CDR3 nucleotides are TGTGCCAGCAGCTTGGCCGGGACGGCGCGAACCTTC. It codes for CASSLAGTARTF.

This chain uses TRBV2 with TRBJ1-1; D is perhaps TRBD1 (6 bases). CDR3 size: 15 residues. V shed 2 bases and J shed 4 bases, with 14 bases lying between them. CDR1 is SNHLY and CDR2 is FYNNEI in the germline V gene. The CDR3 loop reads CASSERIQGLTEAFF. CDR3 coding DNA: TGTGCCAGCAGTGAAAGGATACAGGGCCTCACTGAAGCTTTCTTT.

This chain connects TRBV3-1 to TRBJ2-5; D tentatively reads TRBD1 or TRBD2 (5 bases each). Looked up from germline, CDR1 is LGHDT and CDR2 is YNNKEL (reference sequence). The CDR3 has 14 residues. Trimming took 4 bases from V and 4 from J, leaving 13 bases between them. The CDR3: CASSRQPGPETQYF. In DNA form, the CDR3 reads TGTGCCAGCAGCCGTCAGCCGGGGCCAGAGACCCAGTACTTC.

V usage is TRBV19 and J usage is TRBJ2-2; 8 nucleotides match TRBD1. J lost 9 bases, V lost 3 bases, and 6 bases had no gene match. The CDR3 spans 14 residues. Germline V gene data show CDR1 as LNHDA and CDR2 as SQIVND (reference sequence). The CDR3 sequence: CASSIGQGSRELFF. DNA of the CDR3: TGTGCCAGTAGTATTGGACAGGGTTCTCGGGAGCTGTTTTTT.

This clonotype was picked up many times. V usage is TRBV5-1 and J usage is TRBJ2-3, with D perhaps assigned TRBD1 or TRBD2 (5 bases each). Trimming left V 6 bases short and J 4 bases short, with 21 bases between. Germline V lookup: CDR1 SGHRS, CDR2 YFSETQ. The CDR3 covers 16 residues. The chain's CDR3 is CASTPLGLRGPDTQYF. The CDR3 DNA reads as TGCGCCAGCACCCCACTCGGCCTCCGGGGCCCAGATACGCAGTATTTT.

The rearrangement joins TRBV11-2 to TRBJ2-4; D is unclear. CDR1 is SGHAT and CDR2 is FQNNGV in the germline V gene. The CDR3 sequence is 18 residues long. The V end was cut by 6 bases, the J end by 1 base, with 22 bases between. DNA of the CDR3: TGTGCCAGCAGTTACTCGTTTCTCCGACTCGGGGCCAAAAACATTCAGTACTTC. Translating gives CASSYSFLRLGAKNIQYF.

This clonotype was recorded many times. CDR3 amino acids: CASSDGIVGYTF. For the CDR3, the DNA is TGCGCCAGCAGCGACGGAATCGTGGGCTACACCTTC. The chain carries TRBV5-1 and TRBJ1-2; no definite D call. Germline V CDR1 and CDR2: SGHRS, YFSETQ. The CDR3 runs 12 residues. Between the trimmed V and J ends, which lost 4 bases and 8 bases, there was a span of 12 bases.

This clonotype was seen once. The final CDR3 position lacks the conserved phenylalanine or tryptophan, pointing to a likely read error. The rearrangement joins TRBV12-3 or TRBV12-4 to TRBJ1-1; maybe TRBD1 (5 bases). V lost 5 bases, J lost 7 bases, and 20 bases lay in between. The CDR3 is 15 amino acids. The CDR3 coding sequence is TGTGCCAGCAGTCTATCCGGGGAGGGACCTATTGAAGCTTTCATT. Translating it yields CASSLSGEGPIEAFI.

The chain recombines TRBV4-2 with TRBJ1-5; maybe TRBD1 (6 bases). V lost 0 bases, J lost 4 bases, and 13 bases lay in between. The CDR3 sequence is 16 residues long. The V gene's germline CDR1 is LGHNA and CDR2 YNFKEQ. The CDR3 sequence: CASSQDPGAENQPQHF. The CDR3 region has the DNA TGTGCCAGCAGCCAAGATCCAGGGGCGGAAAATCAGCCCCAGCATTTT.

Remarks on this clonotype: A much larger clonotype is one base distant, so this may be a read error. Here the CDR3 omits its conserved ending phenylalanine or tryptophan, so a read error is the likely source. The rearrangement uses TRBV18 and TRBJ1-2, with 8 bases lining up with TRBD1. CDR3 length: 12 residues. CDR1 is KGHSH and CDR2 is LQKENI in the germline V gene. With 4 bases clipped from V and 7 bases from J, the junction kept 2 bases outside the gene matches. The CDR3 sequence is CASSRQGSGYTL. CDR3 nucleotide sequence: TGTGCCAGCTCACGACAGGGGTCTGGCTACACCCTC.

This clonotype was seen repeatedly, ten times or more. CDR3 loop: CSASALWSSDTQYF. The CDR3 DNA is TGCAGTGCTAGTGCCCTGTGGAGCTCAGATACGCAGTATTTT. The chain has TRBV20-1 and TRBJ2-3; the D is unclear. The CDR3 has 14 residues. Germline V CDR1 and CDR2: DFQATT, SNEGSKA (reference sequence). V was pared by 3 bases and J by 4 bases, with 14 bases between.

The sample holds many counts of this clonotype. The chain has TRBV6-1 and TRBJ2-5, with 7 bases aligning to TRBD1. CDR1 is MNHNS and CDR2 is SASEGT in the germline V gene. The CDR3 consists of 13 residues. Germline trimming cut 7 bases from V and 10 bases from J; bases unmatched to any gene: 12. The CDR3 sequence is CASTSGQVQVQYF. The CDR3 coding sequence is TGTGCCAGCACCTCAGGACAGGTTCAGGTCCAGTACTTC.

This clonotype was counted at least ten times. This rearrangement joins TRBV20-1 to TRBJ2-7; 10 nucleotides agree with TRBD1. The junction had 6 bases not matched to a gene; V was cut back by 1 base and J by 6 bases. This CDR3 spans 14 amino acids. Germline CDR1 is DFQATT and CDR2 is SNEGSKA (reference sequence). The CDR3 DNA reads TGCAGTGCTAGAGGGTCGGGACAGGGGCTCGAGCAGTACTTC. Its protein product is CSARGSGQGLEQYF.

This clonotype was seen a handful of times. V usage is TRBV15 and J usage is TRBJ1-3; 9 bases align to TRBD1. The V gene end was trimmed by 3 bases and the J gene end by 1 base; junction bases not matched to a gene: 7. CDR3 size: 17 residues. Germline V gene sequence: CDR1 LNHNV, CDR2 YYDKDF (reference sequence). CDR3 in DNA: TGTGCCACCAGCAGCGATGGGACAGGGCCGTCTGGAAACACCATATATTTT. Residues: CATSSDGTGPSGNTIYF.

The chain has TRBV5-1 and TRBJ2-2; the D gene is possibly TRBD2 (5 bases). In germline, CDR1 is SGHRS, CDR2 YFSETQ. The CDR3 consists of 15 residues. Trimming left V 6 bases short and J 0 bases short, with 12 bases between. The chain's CDR3 is CASIGEHANTGELFF. The CDR3 coding sequence is TGCGCCAGCATCGGGGAGCATGCGAACACCGGGGAGCTGTTTTTT.

This clonotype was seen repeatedly, ten times or more. This CDR3 is CSARDPGTTFDEQYF. The CDR3 nucleotides read TGCAGTGCTAGAGACCCCGGGACTACGTTCGACGAGCAGTACTTC. This rearrangement joins TRBV20-1 to TRBJ2-7; 7 bases map to TRBD2. Germline V gene sequence: CDR1 DFQATT, CDR2 SNEGSKA (reference sequence). The J segment lost 5 bases and the V segment lost 0 bases, leaving 10 bases of the junction unmatched. This CDR3 contains 15 residues.

This clonotype has just a few counts. This rearrangement joins TRBV4-1 to TRBJ2-1; no reliable D call. Germline V lookup: CDR1 MGHRA, CDR2 YSYEKL. Trimming left V 2 bases short and J 6 bases short, with 11 bases between. This CDR3 comprises 14 residues. The CDR3 coding sequence is TGCGCCAGCAGCCAATTGACGTCCACCAATGAGCAGTTCTTC. As protein: CASSQLTSTNEQFF.